This TCR beta chain was sequenced in a study of cytomegalovirus exposure and HLA in healthy donors. Study as a whole: A prior analysis found roughly 110 million unique TCR beta sequences from 170 million or so T cells.

The CDR3 sequence is 14 residues long. From germline, CDR1 is MNHEY and CDR2 SMNVEV (reference sequence). Trimming removed 7 bases from V and 5 bases from J, with 14 bases in between. Regarding this clone: Antigen unknown.

Regarding the study as a whole: A later analysis by the authors found several of the most significant clusters apparently linked to common viral pathogens.

In the PCR, 60 Vbeta and 13 Jbeta primers were used. In the authors' methods: It was a later analysis that counted around 85 million unique TCR beta chains, of which some 12 million were shared. The repertoire was sequenced with immunoSEQ multiplex PCR; TCRdb's copy has only in-frame clones and lacks some. D and trimming come from the DNA, and the V and J calls and clone size come from that table. The specimen's table records 150,000 to 200,000 clones. Sequencing was carried out using PBMCs. The sequence was obtained from a man aged 25-45 years in good health and CMV-seronegative. The rearrangement links TRBV27 to TRBJ2-2; D possibly corresponds to TRBD1 (6 bases). The CDR3 loop is CASTKDSSTGELFF. In DNA form, the CDR3 reads TGTGCCAGCACCAAGGACAGTTCAACCGGGGAGCTGTTTTTT.